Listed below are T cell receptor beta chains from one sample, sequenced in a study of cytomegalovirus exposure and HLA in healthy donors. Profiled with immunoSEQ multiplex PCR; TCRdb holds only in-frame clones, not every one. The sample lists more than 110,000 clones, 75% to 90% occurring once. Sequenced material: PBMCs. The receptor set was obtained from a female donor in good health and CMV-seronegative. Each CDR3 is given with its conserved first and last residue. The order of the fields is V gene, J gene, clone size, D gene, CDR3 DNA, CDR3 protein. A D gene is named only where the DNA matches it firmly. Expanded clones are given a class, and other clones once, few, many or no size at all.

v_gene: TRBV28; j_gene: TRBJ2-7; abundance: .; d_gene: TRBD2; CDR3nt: TGTGCCAGCAGTTTATCCCTGACTAGCGGGGGACTAAAAGCCTACGAGCAGTACTTC; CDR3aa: CASSLSLTSGGLKAYEQYF
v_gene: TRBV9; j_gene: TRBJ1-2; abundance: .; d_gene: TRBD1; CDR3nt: TGTGCCAGCAGCGTAGGAGAGACAGGGGACGGCTACACCTTC; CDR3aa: CASSVGETGDGYTF
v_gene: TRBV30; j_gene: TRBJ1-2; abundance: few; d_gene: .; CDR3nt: TGTGCCTGGAGTAGGCCTCCGGGCTATGGCTACACCTTC; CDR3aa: CAWSRPPGYGYTF
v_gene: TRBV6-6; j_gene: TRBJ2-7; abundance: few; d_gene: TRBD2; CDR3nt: TGTGCCAGCAGTTACGGGGGGGACCCCTACGAGCAGTACTTC; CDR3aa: CASSYGGDPYEQYF
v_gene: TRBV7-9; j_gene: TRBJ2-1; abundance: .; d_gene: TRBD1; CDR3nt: TGTGCCAGCAGACCAGTGGGGACAGGGGGCGCGTTCAATGAGCAGTTCTTC; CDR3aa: CASRPVGTGGAFNEQFF
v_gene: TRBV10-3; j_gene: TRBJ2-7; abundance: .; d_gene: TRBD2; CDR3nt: TGTGCCATCAGTGCCGGACTAGCGGGAGGACTGTGGGAGGAGCAGTACTTC; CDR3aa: CAISAGLAGGLWEEQYF
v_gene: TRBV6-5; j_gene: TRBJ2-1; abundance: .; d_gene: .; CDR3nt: TGTGCCAGCAGGCAACTAACAGGGGGGGGTGAGCAGTTCTTC; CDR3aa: CASRQLTGGGEQFF
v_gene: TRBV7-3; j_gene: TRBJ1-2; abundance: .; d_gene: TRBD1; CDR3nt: TGTGCCAGCAGCACAAACGGACAGGCCACTTGCTATGGCTACACCTTC; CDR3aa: CASSTNGQATCYGYTF
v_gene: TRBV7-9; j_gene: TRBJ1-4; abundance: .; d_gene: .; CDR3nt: TGTGCCAGCAGCCGCCCAGGGGAAACTAATGAAAAACTGTTTTTT; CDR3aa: CASSRPGETNEKLFF
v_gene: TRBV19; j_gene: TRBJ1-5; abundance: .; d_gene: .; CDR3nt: TGTGCCAGTAGTATAGATTGGACACTCTATAGCAATCAGCCCCAGCATTTT; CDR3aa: CASSIDWTLYSNQPQHF
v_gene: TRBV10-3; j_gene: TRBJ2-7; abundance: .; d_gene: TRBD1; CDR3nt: TGTGCCATCAGTGCTCCGGGACAGGGGACCCCCGACGAGCAGTACTTC; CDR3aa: CAISAPGQGTPDEQYF
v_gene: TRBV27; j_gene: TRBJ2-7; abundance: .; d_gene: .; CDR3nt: TGTGCCAGCAGTTTAAGTGGCCAGACAGTCTACGAGCAGTACTTC; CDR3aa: CASSLSGQTVYEQYF
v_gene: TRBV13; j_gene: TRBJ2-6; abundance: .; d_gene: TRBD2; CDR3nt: TGTGCCAGCAGCTTTAGTTTGCGGGAGGTAGCTGGGGCCAACGTCCTGACTTTC; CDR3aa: CASSFSLREVAGANVLTF
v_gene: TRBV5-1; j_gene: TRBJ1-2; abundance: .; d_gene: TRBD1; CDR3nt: TGCGCCAGCAGCTGGGGGGACAGAGCATACTATGGCTACACCTTC; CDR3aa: CASSWGDRAYYGYTF
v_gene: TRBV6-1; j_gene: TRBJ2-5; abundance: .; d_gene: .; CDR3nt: TGTGCCAGCTCCGGACAGTCCTTTAAAGGGGAGACCCAGTACTTC; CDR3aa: CASSGQSFKGETQYF
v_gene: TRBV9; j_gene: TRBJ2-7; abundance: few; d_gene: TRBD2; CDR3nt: TGTGCCAGCAGGGGGACTAGCGGGAGAGGGGGCGAGCAGTACTTC; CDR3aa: CASRGTSGRGGEQYF
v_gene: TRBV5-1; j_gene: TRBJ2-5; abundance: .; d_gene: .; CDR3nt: TGCGCCAGCAGCTTGGCCCGAGCGGACCAAGAGACCCAGTACTTC; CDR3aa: CASSLARADQETQYF